The 15 T cell receptor beta chains below were found in one sample sequenced in a study of shared clonotypes between healthy human individuals. Terminally differentiated effector memory CD45RA+ cells were left out of the naive CD8 fraction, which was CD45RO-negative and positively selected for CCR7. Sequencing was performed with immunoSEQ multiplex PCR; in TCRdb, only in-frame clones are kept and a portion is missing. The sample consists of approximately 2,000,000 clones, around 93% of them appearing once. Source material: naive CD8+ T cells from PBMCs. These receptor sequences come from a man aged 18 to 35 in good health. Some clones in this sample may be carry-over from other donors' samples.

V is TRBV10-3 and J is TRBJ2-7; 10 nucleotides match TRBD2. With V trimmed by 11 bases and J by 2 bases, 6 bases remained unmatched. The germline V gene encodes CDR1 ENHRY and CDR2 SYGVKD. This CDR3 comprises 13 residues. CDR3 region: CASGTSETYEQYF. The CDR3 DNA reads as TGTGCCTCAGGGACTAGCGAGACCTACGAGCAGTACTTC.

The chain employs TRBV27 and TRBJ2-7; 7 nucleotides align to TRBD1. CDR3 size: 15 residues. V shed 2 bases, J shed 7 bases, and the junction held 11 bases outside the gene matches. In germline, CDR1 is MNHEY, CDR2 SMNVEV (reference sequence). DNA for the CDR3: TGTGCCAGCAGTTTAGGGGCCAGGACAGGCCTAGAGCAGTACTTC. Translated: CASSLGARTGLEQYF.

The chain has TRBV11-3 and TRBJ2-1; either TRBD1 or TRBD2 may supply D (5 bases each). This CDR3 spans 16 amino acids. Trimming removed 8 bases from V and 2 bases from J, with 19 bases in between. CDR1 is SGHNT, CDR2 YENEEA, per germline. CDR3 sequence reads: CASSHRDGAAYNEQFF. DNA for the CDR3: TGTGCCAGCTCCCATCGAGACGGGGCCGCCTACAATGAGCAGTTCTTC.

The V and J genes are TRBV18 and TRBJ2-7, with D unclear. Between the trimmed V and J ends, which lost 2 bases and 0 bases, there was a span of 8 bases. The CDR3 is 14 amino acids. From germline, CDR1 is KGHSH and CDR2 LQKENI. CDR3 sequence reads: CASSPNTNSYEQYF. In DNA form, the CDR3 reads TGTGCCAGCTCACCAAACACAAACTCCTACGAGCAGTACTTC. The full variable domain, completed using reference TRBV18 and TRBJ2-7, is NAGVMQNPRHLVRRRGQEARLRCSPMKGHSHVYWYRQLPEEGLKFMVYLQKENIIDESGMPKERFSAEFPKEGPSILRIQQVVRGDSAAYFCASSPNTNSYEQYFGPGTRLTVT.

The CDR3 coding sequence is TGTGCCAGCAGCGCCGGAAGACTAGCGGGAGAGACCCAGTACTTC. The encoded protein is CASSAGRLAGETQYF. The chain uses TRBV9 and TRBJ2-5; 10 nucleotides align to TRBD2. The CDR3 extends over 15 amino acids. Trimming removed 3 bases from V and 4 bases from J; junction bases left unmatched: 6. Germline values: CDR1 SGDLS, CDR2 YYNGEE.

Note on this clone: This same CDR3 is encoded by further DNA sequences in the sample. The chain joins TRBV27 to TRBJ2-7, with 9 bases matching TRBD2. The CDR3 is made up of 14 amino acids. V lost 2 bases, J lost 2 bases, and 1 base stayed unmatched. The germline gives CDR1 MNHEY, CDR2 SMNVEV (reference sequence). CDR3 nucleotides: TGTGCCAGCAGTTTAGTAGCGGGGGCCTACGAGCAGTACTTC. This translates into CASSLVAGAYEQYF.

This chain joins TRBV15 and TRBJ1-1; D gene unclear. The ends were cut back, 3 bases at V and 6 bases at J, with 11 bases in the middle. The CDR3 loop spans 13 amino acids. Looked up from germline, CDR1 is LNHNV and CDR2 is YYDKDF (reference sequence). CDR3 region: CATSRESEAEAFF. DNA for the CDR3: TGTGCCACCAGCAGGGAGAGTGAGGCTGAAGCTTTCTTT.

The chain is built from TRBV27 and TRBJ2-1; D is possibly TRBD2 (6 bases). The V end was cut by 3 bases, the J end by 0 bases, with 12 bases between. The CDR3 runs 16 residues. From germline, CDR1 is MNHEY and CDR2 SMNVEV (reference sequence). In DNA form, the CDR3 reads TGTGCCAGCAGTTTTTCGGGACTTAGCTCCTACAATGAGCAGTTCTTC. Encoded protein: CASSFSGLSSYNEQFF.

The chain uses TRBV29-1 and TRBJ2-1; 8 bases match TRBD2. This CDR3 has 16 amino acids. Trimming at V came to 4 bases and at J to 7 bases, leaving 15 bases not matched to a gene. The V gene's germline CDR1 is SQVTM and CDR2 ANQGSEA. The CDR3 sequence: CSVGQPSGGRINEQFF. In nucleotides, the CDR3 is TGCAGCGTTGGACAACCTTCGGGCGGGAGGATTAATGAGCAGTTCTTC.

The chain combines TRBV10-2 with TRBJ2-5; no reliable D call. The CDR3 runs 12 residues. With 2 bases removed from V and 1 base from J, the gap between germline ends came to 2 bases. The V gene's germline CDR1 is WSHSY and CDR2 SAAADI. The chain's CDR3 is CASSERQETQYF. The CDR3 nucleotides are TGCGCCAGCAGTGAGCGCCAAGAGACCCAGTACTTC.

The rearrangement uses TRBV30 and TRBJ1-1; no definite D call. Looked up from germline, CDR1 is GTSNPN and CDR2 is SVGIG (reference sequence). The V end was cut by 3 bases, the J end by 6 bases, with 11 bases between. CDR3 size: 12 residues. DNA of the CDR3: TGTGCCTGGAGCCTGAAAGGCGCTGAAGCTTTCTTT. As protein: CAWSLKGAEAFF.

The CDR3 nucleotides are TGTGCCAGCGGGGCCCTTGACTGGAAAGGCCCCACTACCCATCAGCCCCAGCATTTT. This sequence encodes CASGALDWKGPTTHQPQHF. The rearrangement uses TRBV27 and TRBJ1-5, with D possibly matching TRBD1 (5 bases). Per the germline V gene, CDR1 is MNHEY and CDR2 is SMNVEV (reference sequence). The V end was cut by 8 bases, the J end by 5 bases, with 31 bases between. CDR3 length: 19 amino acids.

The CDR3 DNA reads as TGTGCCAGCAGTTTATCCGGAGGCCTAAATCAGCCCCAGCATTTT. It codes for CASSLSGGLNQPQHF. The chain couples TRBV27 to TRBJ1-5; no reliable D call. CDR1 is MNHEY, CDR2 SMNVEV, per germline (reference sequence). V was pared by 0 bases and J by 4 bases, with 10 bases between. This CDR3 comprises 15 residues.

This chain uses TRBV5-6 with TRBJ2-3; no definite D call. The germline CDR1 and CDR2 sequences are SGHDT and YYEEEE. The V end lost 2 bases, the J end lost 1 base, and 11 bases lay between the germline ends. The CDR3 has 15 residues. The CDR3 is CASSFSGLGTDTQYF. The CDR3 nucleotides are TGTGCCAGCAGCTTTTCCGGTCTGGGCACAGATACGCAGTATTTT.

The chain employs TRBV9 and TRBJ2-5, with TRBD2 identical over 11 bases. The V gene end was trimmed by 4 bases and the J gene end by 5 bases; junction bases not matched to a gene: 4. Germline CDR1 and CDR2: SGDLS and YYNGEE. This CDR3 spans 14 amino acids. As DNA, the CDR3 is TGTGCCAGCAGCCTTAGCGGGAGGGGGGAGACCCAGTACTTC. Protein product: CASSLSGRGETQYF.